The clone carrying this T cell receptor beta chain came up many times. V gave up 8 bases and J gave up 10 bases, with 17 bases separating them. This CDR3 comprises 12 residues. Germline assignment: CDR1 ENHRY and CDR2 SYGVKD. The data were taken from a study of T cell repertoires in cytomegalovirus infection. TCRdb re-called the reads through MiXCR, storing one row per CDR3 protein. Found here are under 350,000 distinct CDR3 sequences, more than 9% of them singletons; the top ten hold about 4.5%. This chain uses TRBV10-3 with TRBJ1-2; D not certain. This clonotype was sampled from a human donor in good health (CMV status not recorded). Some clones in this sample may be carry-over from other donors' samples. Sequenced sample: PBMCs. Here the CDR3 DNA reads TGTGCCATCCGACCAACCGCGGAGGACTACACCTTC. It codes for CAIRPTAEDYTF.